The entry that follows covers one T cell receptor (beta chain) sequence. The entry originates in a study of cytomegalovirus exposure and HLA in healthy donors. Use of 60 Vbeta and 13 Jbeta primers characterized the PCR. The assay was immunoSEQ multiplex PCR, and TCRdb's table has in-frame clones only and misses some. Of approximately 170,000 clones detected, about 80% appear once; the ten largest clones hold over 8%. V lost 6 bases, J lost 2 bases, and 7 bases stayed unmatched. CDR1 MNHNS and CDR2 SASEGT come from the germline V gene. This CDR3 has 14 amino acids. The sample taken for sequencing was PBMCs. This sequence originates from a man in his late teens or twenties in good health and CMV-seropositive. The V and J genes are TRBV6-1 and TRBJ2-7; 7 bases map to TRBD1. The CDR3 here is CASSTRQGPYEQYF. CDR3 DNA sequence: TGTGCCAGCAGCACCCGACAGGGACCCTACGAGCAGTACTTC.